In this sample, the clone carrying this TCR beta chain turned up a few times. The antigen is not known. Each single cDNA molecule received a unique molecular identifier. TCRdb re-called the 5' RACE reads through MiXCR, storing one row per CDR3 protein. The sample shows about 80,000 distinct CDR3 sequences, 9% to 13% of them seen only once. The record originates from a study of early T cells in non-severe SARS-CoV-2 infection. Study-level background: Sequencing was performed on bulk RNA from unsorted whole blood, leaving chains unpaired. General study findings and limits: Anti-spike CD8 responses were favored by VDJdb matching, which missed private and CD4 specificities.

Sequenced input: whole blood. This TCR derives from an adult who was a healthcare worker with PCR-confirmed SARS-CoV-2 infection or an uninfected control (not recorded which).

The CDR3 DNA reads TGTGCCAGCAGGGCCGGGGAGCTGTTTTTT. This gives the protein CASRAGELFF. This rearrangement joins TRBV12-3 or TRBV12-4 to TRBJ2-2; D uncertain. The germline V and J ends were trimmed by 6 bases and 6 bases, with 2 bases remaining between them. The CDR3 is 10 residues long.